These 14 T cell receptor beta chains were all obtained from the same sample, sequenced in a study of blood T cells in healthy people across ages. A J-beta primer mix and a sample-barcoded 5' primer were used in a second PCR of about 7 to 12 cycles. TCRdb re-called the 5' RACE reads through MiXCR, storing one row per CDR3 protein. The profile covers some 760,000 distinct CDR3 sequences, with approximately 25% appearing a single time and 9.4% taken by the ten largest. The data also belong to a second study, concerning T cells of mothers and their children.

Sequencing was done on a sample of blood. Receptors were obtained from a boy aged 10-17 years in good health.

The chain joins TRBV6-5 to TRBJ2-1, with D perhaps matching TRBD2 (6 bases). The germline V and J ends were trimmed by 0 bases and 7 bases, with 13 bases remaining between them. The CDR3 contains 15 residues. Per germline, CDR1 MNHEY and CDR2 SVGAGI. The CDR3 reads CASSYSVGGGNEQFF. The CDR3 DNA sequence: TGTGCCAGCAGTTACTCGGTCGGTGGGGGGAATGAGCAGTTCTTC.

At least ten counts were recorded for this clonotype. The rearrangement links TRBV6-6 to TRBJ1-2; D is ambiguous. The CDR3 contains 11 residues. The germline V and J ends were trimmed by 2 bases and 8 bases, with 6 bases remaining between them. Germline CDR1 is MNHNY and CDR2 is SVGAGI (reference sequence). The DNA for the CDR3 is TGTGCCAGCAGTTACCCCAGGGGCTACACCTTC. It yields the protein CASSYPRGYTF.

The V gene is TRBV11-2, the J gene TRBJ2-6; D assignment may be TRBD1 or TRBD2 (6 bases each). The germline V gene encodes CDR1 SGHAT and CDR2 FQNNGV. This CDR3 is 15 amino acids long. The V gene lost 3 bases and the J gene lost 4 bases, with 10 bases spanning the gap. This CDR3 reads CASSFRGHGANVLTF. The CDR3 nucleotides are TGTGCCAGCAGCTTCCGGGGGCACGGGGCCAACGTCCTGACTTTC.

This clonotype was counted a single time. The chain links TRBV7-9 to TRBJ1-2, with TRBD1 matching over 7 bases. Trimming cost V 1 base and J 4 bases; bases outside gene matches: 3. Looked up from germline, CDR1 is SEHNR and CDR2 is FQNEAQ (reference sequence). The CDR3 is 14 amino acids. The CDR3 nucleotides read TGTGCCAGCAGCTTAGTGGGACAGATCTATGGCTACACCTTC. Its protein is CASSLVGQIYGYTF.

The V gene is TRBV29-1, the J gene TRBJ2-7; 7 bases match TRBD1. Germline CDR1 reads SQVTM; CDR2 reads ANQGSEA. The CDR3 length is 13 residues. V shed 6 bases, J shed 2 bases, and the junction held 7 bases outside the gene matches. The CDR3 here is CSVAPGTAYEQYF. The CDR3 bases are TGCAGCGTCGCTCCCGGGACAGCCTACGAGCAGTACTTC.

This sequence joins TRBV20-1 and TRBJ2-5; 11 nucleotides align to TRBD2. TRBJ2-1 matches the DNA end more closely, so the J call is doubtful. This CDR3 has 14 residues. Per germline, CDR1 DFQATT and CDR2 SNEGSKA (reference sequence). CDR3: CSAAGLADFNEQFF. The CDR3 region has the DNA TGCAGTGCCGCGGGACTAGCGGATTTTAATGAGCAGTTCTTC.

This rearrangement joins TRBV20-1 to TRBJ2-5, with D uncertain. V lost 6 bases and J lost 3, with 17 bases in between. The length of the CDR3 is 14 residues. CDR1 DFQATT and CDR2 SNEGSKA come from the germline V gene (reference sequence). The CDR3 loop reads CSAITTILKETQYF. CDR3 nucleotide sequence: TGCAGTGCCATAACCACAATACTAAAAGAGACCCAGTACTTC.

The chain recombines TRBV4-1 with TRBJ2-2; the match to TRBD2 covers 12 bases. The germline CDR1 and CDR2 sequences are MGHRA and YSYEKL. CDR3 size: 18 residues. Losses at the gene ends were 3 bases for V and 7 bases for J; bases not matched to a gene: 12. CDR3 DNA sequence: TGCGCCAGCAGCCAGATCTGGACTAGCGGGGATGAGGGCGGGGAGCTGTTTTTT. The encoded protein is CASSQIWTSGDEGGELFF.

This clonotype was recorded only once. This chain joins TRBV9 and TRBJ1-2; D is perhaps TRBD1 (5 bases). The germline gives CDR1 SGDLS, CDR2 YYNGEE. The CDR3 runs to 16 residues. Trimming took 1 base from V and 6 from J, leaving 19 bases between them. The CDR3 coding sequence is TGTGCCAGCAGCGTAACCCAGGGCCGGGGTCCCAATGGCTACACCTTC. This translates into CASSVTQGRGPNGYTF.

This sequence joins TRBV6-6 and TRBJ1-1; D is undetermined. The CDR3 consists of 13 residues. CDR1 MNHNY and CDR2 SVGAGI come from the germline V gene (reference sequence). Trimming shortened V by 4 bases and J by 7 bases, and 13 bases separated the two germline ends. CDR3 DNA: TGTGCCAGCAGTTTAGCTCTGGTAGATGAAGCTTTCTTT. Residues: CASSLALVDEAFF.

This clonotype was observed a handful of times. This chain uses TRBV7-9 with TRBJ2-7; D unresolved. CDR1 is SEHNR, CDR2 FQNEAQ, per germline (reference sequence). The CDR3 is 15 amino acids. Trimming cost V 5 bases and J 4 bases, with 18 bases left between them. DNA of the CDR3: TGTGCCAGCAGCAAAGACGAACTAACCTGGTACGAGCAGTACTTC. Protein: CASSKDELTWYEQYF.

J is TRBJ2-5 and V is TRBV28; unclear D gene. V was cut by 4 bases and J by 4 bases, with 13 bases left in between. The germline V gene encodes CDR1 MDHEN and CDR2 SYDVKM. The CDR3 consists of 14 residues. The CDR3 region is CASSSAERLETQYF. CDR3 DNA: TGTGCCAGCAGTTCCGCCGAGAGGTTAGAGACCCAGTACTTC.

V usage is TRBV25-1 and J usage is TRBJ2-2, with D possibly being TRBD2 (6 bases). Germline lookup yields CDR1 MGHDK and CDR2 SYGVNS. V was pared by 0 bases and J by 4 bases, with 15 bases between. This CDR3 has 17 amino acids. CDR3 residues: CASSEYFGGSGTGELFF. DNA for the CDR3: TGTGCCAGCAGTGAATACTTCGGGGGATCGGGCACCGGGGAGCTGTTTTTT.

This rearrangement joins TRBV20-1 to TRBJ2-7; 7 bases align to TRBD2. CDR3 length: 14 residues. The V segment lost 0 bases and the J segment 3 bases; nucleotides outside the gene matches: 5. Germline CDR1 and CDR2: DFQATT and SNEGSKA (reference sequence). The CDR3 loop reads CSARDTGGRYEQYF. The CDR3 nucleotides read TGCAGTGCTAGAGATACGGGAGGCCGCTACGAGCAGTACTTC.